This T cell receptor beta chain was captured by sequencing in a study of blood T cells in healthy people across ages. Turning to the study itself: Every two T cells gave about one barcoded beta molecule via template switching.

Per sample, extraction of total RNA gave at least 5.5 micrograms in every case. Using a J-beta primer mix together with a sample-barcoded 5' primer, a second PCR was run for roughly 7 to 12 cycles. TCRdb passed the 5' RACE reads through MiXCR, listing each CDR3 protein once. The sample consists of roughly 1,300,000 distinct CDR3 sequences, approximately 59% of them appearing once. J gave up 7 bases and V 3 bases, and 5 bases lay outside the gene matches. CDR3 size: 14 residues. Sequenced: blood. This chain links TRBV12-3 or TRBV12-4 with TRBJ2-1; 8 nucleotides line up with TRBD1. This sequence was found in a man aged 18 to 35 in good health. CDR3 in amino acids: CASSFGRTGNEQFF. CDR3 coding DNA: TGTGCCAGCAGTTTTGGTCGGACAGGGAATGAGCAGTTCTTC.